A selection of T cell receptor beta chains follows, all from one sample in a study of T cells in Graves' hyperthyroidism and ophthalmopathy. TCRdb redid the calling of the multiplex PCR reads with MiXCR, one entry per CDR3 protein. The sample has 350,000 or so distinct CDR3 sequences; about 18% are singletons. Sequenced input: blood. The receptors originated from a woman aged 30 to 39 with Graves' hyperthyroidism that later progressed to Graves' ophthalmopathy. Both conserved end residues are part of each CDR3. A D gene is named only where the DNA matches it firmly. Rows may omit the clone size; those that give it use once, few, many or a size class.

CASSPGQAAWPDEQYF	TGTGCCAGCAGTCCGGGACAGGCCGCGTGGCCCGACGAGCAGTACTTC	TRBJ2-7	many	TRBD1	TRBV28
CAISAPERLAGGQQETQYF	TGTGCCATCAGTGCCCCTGAGCGGCTAGCGGGGGGACAACAAGAGACCCAGTACTTC	TRBJ2-5	many	TRBD2	TRBV10-3
CASSQVSGNTGELFF	TGCGCCAGCAGCCAAGTATCGGGGAACACCGGGGAGCTGTTTTTT	TRBJ2-2	few	.	TRBV4-1
CASSRTGGTDTQYF	TGTGCCAGCAGCCGGACAGGGGGAACAGATACGCAGTATTTT	TRBJ2-3	many	TRBD1	TRBV7-9
CASSPTYEETQYF	TGTGCCAGCAGTCCCACGTACGAAGAGACCCAGTACTTC	TRBJ2-5	many	.	TRBV27
CASAGWGEQYF	TGTGCCAGCGCCGGGTGGGGGGAGCAGTACTTC	TRBJ2-7	many	.	TRBV12-3/TRBV12-4
CASITGQMNYGYTF	TGTGCCAGCATTACCGGACAGATGAACTATGGCTACACCTTC	TRBJ1-2	few	.	TRBV6-2/TRBV6-3
CASTHFGEQFF	TGTGCCAGCACCCACTTCGGTGAGCAGTTCTTC	TRBJ2-1	few	.	TRBV3-1
CASSLPGAGTQYF	TGTGCCAGCAGCCTGCCGGGGGCGGGTACGCAGTATTTT	TRBJ2-3	many	.	TRBV7-9
CASSQANLGGMAYNEQFF	TGCGCCAGCAGCCAAGCCAATCTCGGAGGGATGGCTTACAATGAGCAGTTCTTC	TRBJ2-1	few	.	TRBV4-1
CASSPTRGSDEQYF	TGCGCCAGCAGCCCTACTCGGGGGTCGGACGAGCAGTACTTC	TRBJ2-7	few	.	TRBV5-1
CASIYSVAKNIQYF	TGTGCCAGCATTTATTCCGTAGCCAAAAACATTCAGTACTTC	TRBJ2-4	many	.	TRBV2
CASSYPRGTQYF	TGTGCCAGCAGCTATCCTAGGGGTACGCAGTATTTT	TRBJ2-3	.	.	TRBV12-3/TRBV12-4
CASSHYVGSGTGELFF	TGTGCCAGCAGCCATTACGTCGGGAGTGGCACCGGGGAGCTGTTTTTT	TRBJ2-2	many	.	TRBV3-1
CSAGSGTYEQYF	TGCAGTGCTGGTTCGGGAACCTACGAGCAGTACTTC	TRBJ2-7	.	.	TRBV20-1
CSARDWNTEAFF	TGCAGTGCTAGAGACTGGAACACTGAAGCTTTCTTT	TRBJ1-1	many	.	TRBV20-1
CASSPTGPNDEQFF	TGTGCCAGCAGCCCTACGGGGCCGAACGATGAGCAGTTCTTC	TRBJ2-1	.	.	TRBV7-9
CASSVPGSQPQHF	TGTGCCAGCAGCGTCCCGGGGTCACAGCCCCAGCATTTT	TRBJ1-5	few	.	TRBV6-1